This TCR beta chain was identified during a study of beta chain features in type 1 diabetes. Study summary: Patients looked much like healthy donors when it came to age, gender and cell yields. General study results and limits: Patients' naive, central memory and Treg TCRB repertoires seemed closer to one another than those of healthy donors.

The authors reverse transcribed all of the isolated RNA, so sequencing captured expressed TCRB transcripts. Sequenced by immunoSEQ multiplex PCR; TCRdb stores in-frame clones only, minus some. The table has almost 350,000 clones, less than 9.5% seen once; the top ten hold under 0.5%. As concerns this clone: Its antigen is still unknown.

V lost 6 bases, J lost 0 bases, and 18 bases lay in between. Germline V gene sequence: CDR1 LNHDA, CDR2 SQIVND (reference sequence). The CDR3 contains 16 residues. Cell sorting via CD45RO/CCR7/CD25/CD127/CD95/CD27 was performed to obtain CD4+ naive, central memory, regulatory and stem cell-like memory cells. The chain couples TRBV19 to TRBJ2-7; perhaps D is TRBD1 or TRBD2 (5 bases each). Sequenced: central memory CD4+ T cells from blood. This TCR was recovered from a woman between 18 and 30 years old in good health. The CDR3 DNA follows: TGTGCCAGTAGGCCAAGTGGCCGGGGCTACTCCTACGAGCAGTACTTC. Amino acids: CASRPSGRGYSYEQYF.